The 24 T cell receptor beta chains below were found in one sample sequenced in a study of cytomegalovirus exposure and HLA in healthy donors (dated by TCRdb to the late 2010s). The library was generated by the immunoSEQ multiplex PCR assay. For the multiplex PCR, a mixture combining 60 forward primers for TCR Vbeta segments and 13 reverse primers for TCR Jbeta segments was used. TCRdb took this table from immuneACCESS and kept in-frame rearrangements with V and J called. Such tables lack part of the clones; where checked against another copy, unresolved V genes explain under half of the gap, and the rest is unexplained. Across this sample there are a few hundred thousand clones, with just under 85% seen only once. The ten largest make up 1.5% to 2.5% of the sample. The sample was PBMCs. These TCRs come from a woman aged 40 to 50 in good health and CMV-seropositive.

The V call is TRBV30, the J call TRBJ1-5; perhaps TRBD1 as D (5 bases). The CDR3 length is 13 residues. Germline V CDR1 and CDR2: GTSNPN, SVGIG (reference sequence). V dropped 5 bases and J dropped 7 bases, with 15 bases sitting between them. The CDR3 here is CAWGGEFGQPQHF. CDR3 in DNA: TGTGCCTGGGGGGGGGAATTCGGGCAGCCCCAGCATTTT.

The rearrangement links TRBV6-5 to TRBJ2-7, with 7 positions matching TRBD2. The V gene end was trimmed by 2 bases and the J gene end by 3 bases; junction bases not matched to a gene: 4. The V gene's germline CDR1 is MNHEY and CDR2 SVGAGI. This CDR3 has 14 amino acids. The CDR3 here is CASSYRGSGYEQYF. Here the CDR3 DNA reads TGTGCCAGCAGTTACCGCGGGAGCGGCTACGAGCAGTACTTC.

The chain combines TRBV29-1 with TRBJ2-5; 8 nucleotides match TRBD1. The closer fit of TRBJ2-7 to the DNA end suggests the J call may be wrong. CDR3 length: 14 amino acids. Per the germline V gene, CDR1 is SQVTM and CDR2 is ANQGSEA. The CDR3 spells CSVRQGLSSYEQYF. The CDR3 DNA reads TGCAGCGTAAGACAGGGGCTAAGCTCCTACGAGCAGTACTTC.

CDR3 sequence reads: CAISRRGQETQYF. Written as DNA, the CDR3 is TGTGCCATAAGCCGACGGGGCCAAGAGACCCAGTACTTC. V gene TRBV11-3 combines with J gene TRBJ2-5, with TRBD2 as a possible D gene (5 bases). This CDR3 contains 13 residues. Trimming stripped 10 bases from V and 1 base from J, with 13 bases between. CDR1 is SGHNT and CDR2 is YENEEA in the germline V gene.

This chain joins TRBV7-6 and TRBJ2-2, with D possibly TRBD2 on 5 matching bases. Germline V lookup: CDR1 SGHVS, CDR2 FNYEAQ. The CDR3 totals 14 residues. V was trimmed by 5 bases and J by 0 bases, leaving 7 bases between them. The CDR3 nucleotides are TGTGCCAGCAGCGAGGGTGCGAACACCGGGGAGCTGTTTTTT. As protein: CASSEGANTGELFF.

The gene calls are TRBV11-3 and TRBJ2-5; TRBD2 agrees at 7 bases. After removal of 1 base from V and 4 bases from J, the junction contained 9 bases not matched to a gene. CDR1 is SGHNT and CDR2 is YENEEA in the germline V gene. This CDR3 contains 16 residues. The CDR3 loop is CASSLGLAAKGETQYF. CDR3 coding DNA: TGTGCCAGCAGCTTAGGCCTAGCGGCCAAAGGAGAGACCCAGTACTTC.

The V call is TRBV21-1, the J call TRBJ1-2; TRBD1 is the table's D call, not checked against the DNA. TRBV21-1 is deemed a pseudogene. This CDR3 contains 16 residues. CDR3 DNA: TGTGCCAGCACGAAGGCAGGGCCAGGGGGTGACTATGGCTACACCTTC. This sequence encodes CASTKAGPGGDYGYTF.

The chain employs TRBV7-2 and TRBJ2-7, with 7 bases lining up with TRBD2. The CDR3 contains 16 residues. Germline assignment: CDR1 SGHTA and CDR2 FQGNSA. Trimming took 5 bases from V and 2 from J; bases not matched to a gene: 12. The CDR3 loop reads CASSLPLASGTYEQYF. The CDR3 DNA reads TGTGCCAGCAGCCTCCCGTTGGCTAGCGGAACCTACGAGCAGTACTTC.

The rearrangement joins TRBV30 to TRBJ1-2; D remains unclear. The CDR3 loop spans 11 amino acids. V was clipped by 1 base and J by 4 bases, with 4 bases between them. CDR1 is GTSNPN and CDR2 is SVGIG in the germline V gene (reference sequence). In DNA form, the CDR3 reads TGTGCCTGGAGTGGACTCTATGGCTACACCTTC. Translated, it gives CAWSGLYGYTF.

This chain uses TRBV9 with TRBJ1-1; maybe TRBD1 (5 bases). Trimming cost V 5 bases and J 0 bases, with 14 bases left between them. CDR3 length equals 15 residues. Germline CDR1 and CDR2: SGDLS and YYNGEE. The CDR3 is CASRSGTDLNTEAFF. In nucleotides, the CDR3 is TGTGCCAGCAGAAGCGGGACGGATTTGAACACTGAAGCTTTCTTT.

This chain connects TRBV7-9 to TRBJ2-5; 10 nucleotides align to TRBD1. Germline assignment: CDR1 SEHNR and CDR2 FQNEAQ (reference sequence). V lost 3 bases, J lost 3 bases, and 4 bases stayed unmatched. The CDR3 extends over 15 amino acids. The CDR3 DNA follows: TGTGCCAGCAGCTTCGGGACAGGGGAGAAAGAGACCCAGTACTTC. Amino acids: CASSFGTGEKETQYF.

V is TRBV28 and J is TRBJ2-7; D is ambiguous. CDR3 size: 12 residues. V lost 4 bases and J lost 1, with 5 bases in between. Looked up from germline, CDR1 is MDHEN and CDR2 is SYDVKM. The CDR3 region has the DNA TGTGCCAGCAGTTCCCAGTCCTACGAGCAGTACTTC. Protein: CASSSQSYEQYF.

The rearrangement uses TRBV19 and TRBJ2-7; 8 bases line up with TRBD2. The CDR3 is 15 amino acids. With V trimmed by 3 bases and J by 0 bases, 4 bases remained unmatched. CDR1 LNHDA and CDR2 SQIVND come from the germline V gene (reference sequence). CDR3: CASSIGSGNSYEQYF. As DNA, the CDR3 is TGTGCCAGTAGTATTGGTAGCGGGAACTCCTACGAGCAGTACTTC.

The chain has TRBV14 and TRBJ2-6; D unresolved. The CDR3 has 14 residues. Germline CDR1 is SGHDN and CDR2 is FVKESK. V shed 4 bases and J shed 0 bases, with 4 bases lying between them. CDR3 nucleotides: TGTGCCAGCAGCCGGGCCTCTGGGGCCAACGTCCTGACTTTC. Translation gives CASSRASGANVLTF.

The chain recombines TRBV7-2 with TRBJ2-1, with a possible D match to TRBD2 (5 bases). V was cut by 5 bases and J by 0 bases, with 14 bases left in between. The CDR3 consists of 16 residues. CDR1 is SGHTA, CDR2 FQGNSA, per germline. CDR3 loop: CASSPTADSSYNEQFF. The CDR3 DNA sequence: TGTGCCAGCAGCCCCACAGCGGATAGCTCCTACAATGAGCAGTTCTTC.

The rearrangement links TRBV5-1 to TRBJ2-5; TRBD1 matches 9 bases. This CDR3 region has 15 residues. CDR1 and CDR2 (germline): SGHRS, YFSETQ. V lost 2 bases, J lost 11 bases, and 13 bases stayed unmatched. The CDR3 bases are TGCGCCAGCAGCTTTGAGGGACAGGGTTTGAGAGAGCAGTACTTC. Its protein product is CASSFEGQGLREQYF.

This chain joins TRBV9 and TRBJ2-1; 8 bases map to TRBD2. CDR1 and CDR2 (germline): SGDLS, YYNGEE. The CDR3 sequence is 18 residues long. Germline trimming cut 0 bases from V and 5 bases from J; bases unmatched to any gene: 13. The CDR3 region is CASSVGAAGAAWDNEQFF. Written as DNA, the CDR3 is TGTGCCAGCAGCGTAGGGGCAGCGGGGGCGGCCTGGGACAATGAGCAGTTCTTC.

V usage is TRBV18 and J usage is TRBJ2-1; the match to TRBD2 covers 11 bases. Trimming at V came to 0 bases and at J to 0 bases, leaving 10 bases not matched to a gene. This CDR3 is 20 amino acids long. CDR1 is KGHSH and CDR2 is LQKENI in the germline V gene. The DNA for the CDR3 is TGTGCCAGCTCACCACCCCGGGGACTAGCGGAAACTAACTCCTACAATGAGCAGTTCTTC. Its protein is CASSPPRGLAETNSYNEQFF.

This chain uses TRBV29-1 with TRBJ1-5; 7 bases are shared with TRBD1. The CDR3 covers 13 residues. V lost 6 bases and J lost 6; bases outside the gene matches: 8. Per germline, CDR1 SQVTM and CDR2 ANQGSEA. In nucleotides, the CDR3 is TGCAGCGTCGCCGACAGGGTAGGTCAGCCCCAGCATTTT. This encodes CSVADRVGQPQHF. Drawing the rest from reference TRBV29-1 and TRBJ1-5, the complete variable domain is SAVISQKPSRDICQRGTSLTIQCQVDSQVTMMFWYRQQPGQSLTLIATANQGSEATYESGFVIDKFPISRPNLTFSTLTVSNMSPEDSSIYLCSVADRVGQPQHFGDGTRLSIL.

The chain recombines TRBV25-1 with TRBJ1-4, with 11 nucleotides matching TRBD1. Trimming at V came to 6 bases and at J to 0 bases, leaving 9 bases not matched to a gene. Germline CDR1 reads MGHDK; CDR2 reads SYGVNS. The CDR3 spans 18 residues. This chain's CDR3 is CASRGGPGQGATNEKLFF. The CDR3 DNA is TGTGCCAGCAGGGGAGGACCGGGACAGGGGGCAACTAATGAAAAACTGTTTTTT.

V is TRBV28 and J is TRBJ1-1, with TRBD1 identical over 9 bases. With 5 bases clipped from V and 0 bases from J, the junction kept 10 bases outside the gene matches. CDR1 and CDR2 (germline): MDHEN, SYDVKM. The CDR3 length is 17 residues. CDR3 sequence: CASSTPGTGIMNTEAFF. In DNA form, the CDR3 reads TGTGCCAGCAGTACGCCCGGGACAGGGATAATGAACACTGAAGCTTTCTTT.

The chain couples TRBV7-9 to TRBJ2-3, with TRBD2 matching over 12 bases. Germline-derived CDR1 and CDR2 are SEHNR and FQNEAQ (reference sequence). The CDR3 is 16 amino acids. Unmatched junction bases numbered 8, after V lost 10 bases and J lost 0 bases. CDR3: CATPGLAGSSTDTQYF. The DNA for the CDR3 is TGTGCCACTCCGGGACTAGCGGGCTCTAGCACAGATACGCAGTATTTT.

This chain links TRBV6-1 with TRBJ1-5; TRBD1 matches 9 bases. CDR1 and CDR2 from the germline V gene are MNHNS and SASEGT. Trimming cost V 7 bases and J 7 bases; bases outside gene matches: 11. This CDR3 is 15 amino acids long. CDR3 protein: CASNPDRGWGQPQHF. The CDR3 DNA is TGTGCCAGCAATCCGGACAGGGGCTGGGGGCAGCCCCAGCATTTT.

This chain uses TRBV28 with TRBJ2-1; a weak D match, TRBD2 (7 bases). CDR3 length: 17 residues. The V and J ends lost 5 bases and 1 base respectively, with 18 bases between them. Germline V lookup: CDR1 MDHEN, CDR2 SYDVKM. CDR3 residues: CASSPLGGRGSYNEQFF. CDR3 DNA sequence: TGTGCCAGCAGTCCCCTCGGGGGGCGCGGGTCCTACAATGAGCAGTTCTTC.